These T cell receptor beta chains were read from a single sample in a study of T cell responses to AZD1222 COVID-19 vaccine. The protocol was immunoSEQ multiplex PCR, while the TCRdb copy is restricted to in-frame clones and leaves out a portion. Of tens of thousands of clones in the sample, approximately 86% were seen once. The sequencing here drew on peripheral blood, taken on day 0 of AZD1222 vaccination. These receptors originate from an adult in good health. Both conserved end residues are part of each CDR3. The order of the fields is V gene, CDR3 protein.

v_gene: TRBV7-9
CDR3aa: CASSLVQGRGEKLFF

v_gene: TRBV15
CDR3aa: CATSRDLGAPTGELFF

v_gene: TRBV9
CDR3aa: CASSVGMADTQYF

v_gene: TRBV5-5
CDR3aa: CASSFERLPDTEAFF

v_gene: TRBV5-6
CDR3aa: CASSSGLALNEQFF

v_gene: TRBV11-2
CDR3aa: CASSPIQAALTEAFF

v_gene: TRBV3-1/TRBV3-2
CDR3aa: CASTSGSYEQYF

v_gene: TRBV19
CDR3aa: CASTGLARDNEQFF

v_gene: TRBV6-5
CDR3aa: CASRQYSNQPQHF

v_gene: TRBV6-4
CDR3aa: CASSSTSGQETQYF

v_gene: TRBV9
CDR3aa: CASKRQADYGYTF

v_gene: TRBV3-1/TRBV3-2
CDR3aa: CASSSTGAVTEAFF

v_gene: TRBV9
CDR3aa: CASSVGLAGNTIYF

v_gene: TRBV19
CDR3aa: CASSIDRVALYTF

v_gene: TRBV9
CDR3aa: CASSGRDEQFF

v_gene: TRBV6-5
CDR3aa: CASISWQGVSPLHF

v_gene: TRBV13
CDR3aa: CASSWRISVMDEQFF

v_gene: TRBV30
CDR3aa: CAWSVPTGLRSAFF

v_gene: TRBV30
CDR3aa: CAWSPEGQGFSYNEQFF

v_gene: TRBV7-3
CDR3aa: CASSLLAENNEQFF